The next 16 T cell receptor beta chains were all read from a single sample in a study of blood T cell repertoires in COVID-19. Produced via immunoSEQ multiplex PCR; TCRdb's table is partial and in-frame only. The table lists under 450,000 clones, 70% to 90% of them singletons, with around 12% in the top ten. Specimen: peripheral blood. The receptor set was obtained from a woman aged 45-65 years with COVID-19, enrolled during active disease.

This chain links TRBV25-1 with TRBJ2-3; D remains ambiguous. The germline V and J ends were trimmed by 2 bases and 3 bases, with 6 bases remaining between them. The CDR3 covers 13 residues. CDR1 and CDR2 (germline): MGHDK, SYGVNS. The CDR3 loop is CASSEKSTDTQYF. CDR3 sequence (DNA): TGTGCCAGCAGTGAAAAATCAACAGATACGCAGTATTTT.

This chain joins TRBV3-1 (or the pseudogene TRBV3-2) and TRBJ1-5; 7 bases are shared with TRBD1. V lost 4 bases, J lost 9 bases, and 9 bases stayed unmatched. This CDR3 region has 14 residues. Germline CDR1 and CDR2: LGHDT and YNNKEL (reference sequence). The CDR3 region has the DNA TGTGCCAGCAGCCCAGGGGACAGTGCCGGGCCCCAGCATTTT. This codes for CASSPGDSAGPQHF.

Remarks on this clone: A read error may account for a junction end that differs from germline. The same CDR3 is also encoded by other DNA sequences in this sample. The chain carries TRBV11-2 and TRBJ1-2; tentative D call: TRBD1 (5 bases). CDR1 is SGHAT, CDR2 FQNNGV, per germline. CDR3 length: 12 amino acids. CDR3 sequence: CASSLEGDGYTF. In DNA form, the CDR3 reads TGTGCCAGCAGCCTAGAAGGGGATGGCTACACCTTC.

Worth noting for this clone: The sample contains more than one DNA sequence encoding this CDR3. V is TRBV2 and J is TRBJ1-2; TRBD1 is a possible D gene (5 bases). The CDR3 spans 14 residues. The germline CDR1 and CDR2 sequences are SNHLY and FYNNEI. V was clipped by 2 bases and J by 2 bases, with 9 bases between them. The CDR3 spells CASSERAGNYGYTF. CDR3 in DNA: TGTGCCAGCAGTGAAAGAGCAGGGAACTATGGCTACACCTTC. The full variable domain, completed using reference TRBV2 and TRBJ1-2, is EPEVTQTPSHQVTQMGQEVILRCVPISNHLYFYWYRQILGQKVEFLVSFYNNEISEKSEIFDDQFSVERPDGSNFTLKIRSTKLEDSAMYFCASSERAGNYGYTFGSGTRLTVV.

This clone occurred once. The V call is TRBV28, the J call TRBJ2-2; 8 bases match TRBD1. The V gene's germline CDR1 is MDHEN and CDR2 SYDVKM. Trimming at V came to 1 base and at J to 5 bases, leaving 3 bases not matched to a gene. The CDR3 is 15 residues long. CDR3 amino acids: CASSLSGTGTGELFF. In DNA, the CDR3 is TGTGCCAGCAGTTTATCTGGGACAGGAACCGGGGAGCTGTTTTTT.

V is TRBV12-3 or TRBV12-4 and J is TRBJ1-1, with D tentatively TRBD1 (5 bases). V lost 6 bases and J lost 3, with 11 bases in between. CDR3 length equals 13 residues. CDR3 nucleotides: TGTGCCAGCAGCTTGACAGAACACACTGAAGCTTTCTTT. This gives the protein CASSLTEHTEAFF.

The chain carries TRBV6-5 and TRBJ1-3; 9 nucleotides agree with TRBD1. The germline V gene has CDR1 MNHEY and CDR2 SVGAGI. Unmatched junction bases numbered 7, after V lost 5 bases and J lost 8 bases. The CDR3 length is 14 residues. In nucleotides, the CDR3 is TGTGCCAGCAGTCCGGGACAGGGTATAGACACCATATATTTT. Protein sequence: CASSPGQGIDTIYF.

The chain is built from TRBV19 and TRBJ1-2; D is unclear. CDR1 LNHDA and CDR2 SQIVND come from the germline V gene (reference sequence). CDR3 length equals 12 residues. V lost 5 bases and J lost 8, with 12 bases in between. The CDR3 here is CASSLNREGYTF. DNA of the CDR3: TGTGCCAGTAGTCTAAACCGGGAGGGCTACACCTTC.

The genes are TRBV28 and TRBJ2-7, with TRBD2 matching 8 bases. Germline values: CDR1 MDHEN, CDR2 SYDVKM. The ends lost 1 base at V and 4 bases at J; junction bases unmatched: 3. This CDR3 contains 14 residues. In DNA, the CDR3 is TGTGCCAGCAGTTTATCGGGGGGGGCATACGAGCAGTACTTC. It translates to CASSLSGGAYEQYF. The variable domain in full, completed from reference TRBV28 and TRBJ2-7, reads DVKVTQSSRYLVKRTGEKVFLECVQDMDHENMFWYRQDPGLGLRLIYFSYDVKMKEKGDIPEGYSVSREKKERFSLILESASTNQTSMYLCASSLSGGAYEQYFGPGTRLTVT.

This clone occurred once. V and J are TRBV29-1 and TRBJ2-1, with D perhaps TRBD2 (7 bases). Germline V gene data show CDR1 as SQVTM and CDR2 as ANQGSEA. The CDR3 extends over 15 amino acids. V shed 2 bases and J shed 7 bases, with 18 bases lying between them. The DNA of the CDR3 is TGCAGCGTTGAATCCCGGGGGGCCGCCGGGAATGAGCAGTTCTTC. Residues: CSVESRGAAGNEQFF.

This clone was counted a single time. The chain couples TRBV10-2 to TRBJ1-1; 7 bases line up with TRBD1. Germline-derived CDR1 and CDR2 are WSHSY and SAAADI. CDR3 length: 13 residues. V shed 8 bases and J 4 bases; nucleotides not matched to a gene: 7. As DNA, the CDR3 is TGCGCCAGCTCATCAGGGGGAGGCACTGAAGCTTTCTTT. Protein: CASSSGGGTEAFF.

The chain has TRBV11-2 and TRBJ1-3; D call uncertain. Between the trimmed V and J ends, which lost 5 bases and 1 base, there was a span of 12 bases. The CDR3 contains 15 residues. CDR1 and CDR2 from the germline V gene are SGHAT and FQNNGV. The CDR3 bases are TGTGCCAGCAGCCACACATCAAGATCTGGAAACACCATATATTTT. It encodes CASSHTSRSGNTIYF.

This chain joins TRBV5-1 and TRBJ1-1, with 9 bases fitting TRBD1. With V trimmed by 3 bases and J by 1 base, 4 bases remained unmatched. This CDR3 has 15 residues. Germline CDR1 and CDR2: SGHRS and YFSETQ. The chain's CDR3 is CASSSGTGPNTEAFF. CDR3 bases: TGCGCCAGCAGCTCAGGGACAGGGCCGAACACTGAAGCTTTCTTT.

As to this clone: The CDR3 does not end in the conserved phenylalanine or tryptophan, so this is likely a read error. Because the CDR3's place on the DNA is in doubt, the DNA is left out and the CDR3 is given as listed by TCRdb. The chain carries TRBV2 and TRBJ1-1. Germline loops: CDR1 SNHLY, CDR2 FYNNEI. The CDR3 has 11 amino acids, counting both end residues. The CDR3 reads CASSEALGISL.

This chain links TRBV9 with TRBJ2-3; TRBD2 matches at 7 bases. The CDR3 extends over 16 amino acids. The V and J ends lost 0 bases and 0 bases, in that order; junction bases with no gene match: 4. Germline V gene sequence: CDR1 SGDLS, CDR2 YYNGEE. The CDR3 reads CASSVGPGGSTDTQYF. For the CDR3, the DNA is TGTGCCAGCAGCGTAGGGCCGGGGGGTAGCACAGATACGCAGTATTTT.

The chain combines TRBV12-5 with TRBJ2-1; 9 bases are a match to TRBD1. Germline assignment: CDR1 LGHNT and CDR2 FRNRAP. V was pared by 9 bases and J by 6 bases, with 12 bases of the junction left unmatched. CDR3 size: 15 residues. CDR3 DNA sequence: TGTGCTAGCTGGGACCCCGGGACAGGGTCCAATGAGCAGTTCTTC. It codes for CASWDPGTGSNEQFF. The full variable domain, in which reference TRBV12-5 and TRBJ2-1 provide the parts outside the CDR3, is DARVTQTPRHKVTEMGQEVTMRCQPILGHNTVFWYRQTMMQGLELLAYFRNRAPLDDSGMPKDRFSAEMPDATLATLKIQPSEPRDSAVYFCASWDPGTGSNEQFFGPGTRLTVL.